This passage covers 5 T cell receptor beta chains from one sample sequenced in a study of blood T cell repertoires in COVID-19. Libraries were prepared by immunoSEQ multiplex PCR; TCRdb keeps only in-frame clonotypes and omits some of them. The table lists approximately 290,000 clones, 85% to 90% of them singletons. Sequenced input: peripheral blood. The receptors were gathered from a man aged 30-40 years with acute or convalescent COVID-19.

The chain carries TRBV11-2 and TRBJ2-1, with a possible D match to TRBD2 (6 bases). The CDR3 is 15 amino acids. Germline CDR1 is SGHAT and CDR2 is FQNNGV. Trimming removed 1 base at V and 6 bases at J, with 13 bases between. DNA for the CDR3: TGTGCCAGCAGCTTAGTCCCCCTGGGGGGCAATGAGCAGTTCTTC. Its translation is CASSLVPLGGNEQFF.

Here the CDR3 DNA reads TGTGCCTTTCGGGGGCTAGCGGGGTCCCACACCGGGGAGCTGTTTTTT. The encoded protein is CAFRGLAGSHTGELFF. The chain employs TRBV30 and TRBJ2-2, with 9 positions matching TRBD2. The CDR3 covers 16 residues. Trimming took 7 bases from V and 3 from J; bases not matched to a gene: 12. Germline lookup yields CDR1 GTSNPN and CDR2 SVGIG (reference sequence).

This clone was counted a single time. J is TRBJ2-5 and V is TRBV9, with a weak D call TRBD2 (6 bases). CDR1 is SGDLS, CDR2 YYNGEE, per germline. Between the trimmed V and J ends, which lost 0 bases and 0 bases, there was a span of 9 bases. This CDR3 is built from 15 residues. The CDR3 nucleotides read TGTGCCAGCAGCGTAGGTCCTAGCGACCAAGAGACCCAGTACTTC. Amino acids: CASSVGPSDQETQYF.

This chain uses TRBV9 with TRBJ2-1; 11 nucleotides line up with TRBD1. Per the germline V gene, CDR1 is SGDLS and CDR2 is YYNGEE. V was pared by 2 bases and J by 7 bases, with 5 bases of the junction left unmatched. The CDR3 covers 15 residues. The CDR3 DNA follows: TGTGCCAGCAGCGTGGGACAGGGGGTTGGAAATGAGCAGTTCTTC. It specifies CASSVGQGVGNEQFF.

The chain is built from TRBV5-1 and TRBJ1-2; 7 bases fit TRBD1. The germline CDR1 and CDR2 sequences are SGHRS and YFSETQ. The J segment lost 4 bases and the V segment lost 1 base, leaving 10 bases of the junction unmatched. CDR3 size: 16 residues. In DNA, the CDR3 is TGCGCCAGCAGCTTGAAAATGGGAGACAGGGTCTATGGCTACACCTTC. Amino acid sequence: CASSLKMGDRVYGYTF.